The 9 T cell receptor beta chains below were found in one sample sequenced in a study of beta chain features in type 1 diabetes. Points from the study as a whole: Moderate but significant shortening of TCRB CDR3s was recorded in all four CD4+ subsets from Type 1 diabetes patients.

These receptors' antigens are unknown. Expressed TCRB transcripts got sequenced, as all isolated RNA was reverse transcribed. Sequencing used immunoSEQ multiplex PCR; TCRdb keeps in-frame clones, though not all of them. The sample lists 85,000 to 110,000 clones; approximately 30% were seen once. Input material: central memory CD4+ T cells from blood. The receptors originated from a woman aged 18-35 years with type 1 diabetes.

This clone was seen only a few times. This chain links TRBV18 with TRBJ1-5, with D maybe TRBD1 (5 bases). V lost 0 bases and J lost 2, with 8 bases in between. The CDR3 is 15 residues long. Germline CDR1 KGHSH, CDR2 LQKENI. CDR3 protein: CASSPPGTRNQPQHF. The DNA of the CDR3 is TGTGCCAGCTCACCACCTGGGACTCGCAATCAGCCCCAGCATTTT. The full variable domain, its missing parts supplied by reference TRBV18 and TRBJ1-5, is NAGVMQNPRHLVRRRGQEARLRCSPMKGHSHVYWYRQLPEEGLKFMVYLQKENIIDESGMPKERFSAEFPKEGPSILRIQQVVRGDSAAYFCASSPPGTRNQPQHFGDGTRLSIL.

This clone was seen more than once but under ten times. The rearrangement joins TRBV14 to TRBJ2-3; the match to TRBD2 covers 15 bases. V shed 4 bases, J shed 1 base, and the junction held 6 bases outside the gene matches. Germline lookup yields CDR1 SGHDN and CDR2 FVKESK. This CDR3 has 18 residues. CDR3 loop: CASSLPGLAGGRTDTQYF. The CDR3 region has the DNA TGTGCCAGCAGCCTGCCGGGACTAGCGGGAGGTCGCACAGATACGCAGTATTTT.

The chain couples TRBV4-2 to TRBJ2-7; 9 positions agree with TRBD2. Germline assignment: CDR1 LGHNA and CDR2 YNFKEQ. There are 17 residues in the CDR3. V was pared by 3 bases and J by 0 bases, with 9 bases of the junction left unmatched. CDR3 bases: TGTGCCAGCAGCCACGCTTCCCTTAGCGGGAGCTCCTACGAGCAGTACTTC. Its protein product is CASSHASLSGSSYEQYF.

This clone was seen more than once but under ten times. The genes are TRBV30 and TRBJ2-1; 8 positions match TRBD1. V shed 2 bases, J shed 6 bases, and the junction held 3 bases outside the gene matches. This CDR3 region has 13 residues. Germline V gene lookup returns CDR1 GTSNPN and CDR2 SVGIG (reference sequence). This CDR3 is CAWSQGAFNEQFF. DNA for the CDR3: TGTGCCTGGAGTCAGGGGGCCTTCAATGAGCAGTTCTTC.

The V gene is TRBV10-2, the J gene TRBJ2-1; 7 bases map to TRBD2. Germline trimming cut 7 bases from V and 3 bases from J; bases unmatched to any gene: 9. This CDR3 has 15 residues. CDR1 is WSHSY, CDR2 SAAADI, per germline. The CDR3 DNA reads as TGCGCCAGCATCCAAGCGGGGCAGCACTACAATGAGCAGTTCTTC. It specifies CASIQAGQHYNEQFF.

V is TRBV30 and J is TRBJ2-3, with TRBD1 matching over 7 bases. The CDR3 covers 17 residues. V shed 3 bases and J 3 bases; nucleotides not matched to a gene: 15. Germline-derived CDR1 and CDR2 are GTSNPN and SVGIG (reference sequence). The CDR3 DNA reads as TGTGCCTGGAGCGGACGGGACAGTCTTTCCCGAACAGATACGCAGTATTTT. It specifies CAWSGRDSLSRTDTQYF.

In its sample, this clone was seen a few times. The chain couples TRBV5-4 to TRBJ2-1, with 10 bases lining up with TRBD2. The trim removed 4 bases at V and 6 bases at J, leaving 13 bases unmatched. Germline-derived CDR1 and CDR2 are SGHNT and YYREEE (reference sequence). This CDR3 has 17 residues. DNA for the CDR3: TGTGCCAGCAGCCAACGATCCGGGACTAGCGCCTCCAATGAGCAGTTCTTC. Its translation: CASSQRSGTSASNEQFF. Supplemented by reference TRBV5-4 and TRBJ2-1, the full variable domain reads ETGVTQSPTHLIKTRGQQVTLRCSSQSGHNTVSWYQQALGQGPQFIFQYYREEENGRGNFPPRFSGLQFPNYSSELNVNALELDDSALYLCASSQRSGTSASNEQFFGPGTRLTVL.

The V and J genes are TRBV30 and TRBJ1-1; 9 bases match TRBD1. V was clipped by 5 bases and J by 2 bases; unmatched bases: 3. The CDR3 consists of 13 residues. Germline-derived CDR1 and CDR2 are GTSNPN and SVGIG (reference sequence). In DNA form, the CDR3 reads TGTGCCTGGGGACAGGGGAGAAACACTGAAGCTTTCTTT. Protein: CAWGQGRNTEAFF. Based on the CDR3 plus reference TRBV30 and TRBJ1-1, the full variable domain is SQTIHQWPATLVQPVGSPLSLECTVEGTSNPNLYWYRQAAGRGLQLLFYSVGIGQISSEVPQNLSASRPQDRQFILSSKKLLLSDSGFYLCAWGQGRNTEAFFGQGTRLTVV.

The V gene is TRBV7-9, the J gene TRBJ2-5; TRBD1 matches 7 bases. Germline CDR1 reads SEHNR; CDR2 reads FQNEAQ (reference sequence). The CDR3 has 13 amino acids. V trimming: 11 bases; J trimming: 7 bases; junction bases outside the gene matches: 13. In nucleotides, the CDR3 is TGTGCCGCCGACAGGGACGTATCTGGGACCCAGTACTTC. This gives the protein CAADRDVSGTQYF.